A single sample gave rise to the 15 T cell receptor beta chains below, sequenced in a study of neurological immune-mediated disorders. In TCRdb, the 5' RACE reads were re-called with MiXCR into one record per CDR3 protein. The sample lists 55,000 to 75,000 distinct CDR3 sequences; about 2.5% were seen once. Sequencing used PBMCs. Source of these receptors: a man over 45 with multiple sclerosis.

This clonotype was counted ten times or more. This rearrangement joins TRBV2 to TRBJ2-3; 12 bases are shared with TRBD2. Unmatched junction bases numbered 9, after V lost 5 bases and J lost 3 bases. CDR1 and CDR2 (germline): SNHLY, FYNNEI. The CDR3 has 17 residues. CDR3 region: CASSSDLLAGGTDTQYF. CDR3 DNA sequence: TGTGCCAGCAGTTCAGACCTCCTAGCGGGGGGGACAGATACGCAGTATTTT.

This clonotype was found many times. This sequence joins TRBV7-2 and TRBJ2-3; TRBD1 might be the D (5 bases). Germline V gene data show CDR1 as SGHTA and CDR2 as FQGNSA. Trimming removed 5 bases from V and 1 base from J, with 13 bases in between. The CDR3 contains 15 residues. DNA for the CDR3: TGTGCCAGCAGCCCTGACAGTTTGGGCACAGATACGCAGTATTTT. Protein: CASSPDSLGTDTQYF. Filled out from reference TRBV7-2 and TRBJ2-3, the complete variable domain reads GAGVSQSPSNKVTEKGKDVELRCDPISGHTALYWYRQSLGQGLEFLIYFQGNSAPDKSGLPSDRFSAERTGGSVSTLTIQRTQQEDSAVYLCASSPDSLGTDTQYFGPGTRLTVL.

This clonotype was recorded many times. The V gene is TRBV9, the J gene TRBJ1-2; D call uncertain. Deletions cut 4 bases from V and 3 bases from J, with 4 bases between. The CDR3 is made up of 11 amino acids. Germline CDR1 SGDLS, CDR2 YYNGEE. The CDR3 protein is CASSTDYGYTF. The CDR3 DNA sequence: TGTGCCAGCAGCACGGACTATGGCTACACCTTC.

This clonotype was found many times. The rearrangement uses TRBV28 and TRBJ2-7; either TRBD1 or TRBD2 may supply D (6 bases each). CDR1 and CDR2 from the germline V gene are MDHEN and SYDVKM. The length of the CDR3 is 14 residues. V shed 7 bases and J shed 3 bases, with 16 bases lying between them. CDR3 amino acids: CASTLGGNLYEQYF. Written as DNA, the CDR3 is TGTGCCAGCACTCTAGGGGGGAACCTCTACGAGCAGTACTTC.

This clonotype was found many times. V is TRBV7-9 and J is TRBJ1-5, with D unresolved. The CDR3 has 17 residues. With 1 base removed from V and 2 bases from J, the gap between germline ends came to 15 bases. Germline CDR1 is SEHNR and CDR2 is FQNEAQ (reference sequence). In DNA form, the CDR3 reads TGTGCCAGCAGCTTAGGCGGCAGGTCGGGTGGCAATCAGCCCCAGCATTTT. Translated, it gives CASSLGGRSGGNQPQHF.

This clonotype was seen many times. The chain links TRBV18 to TRBJ1-1, with D possibly being TRBD1 (6 bases). The V gene's germline CDR1 is KGHSH and CDR2 LQKENI. The CDR3 has 14 amino acids. With 3 bases removed from V and 5 bases from J, the gap between germline ends came to 13 bases. The CDR3 here is CASSPAQGRTEAFF. The CDR3 DNA reads TGTGCCAGCTCACCCGCCCAGGGGAGGACTGAAGCTTTCTTT. Full variable domain (remainder filled in from reference TRBV18 and TRBJ1-1): NAGVMQNPRHLVRRRGQEARLRCSPMKGHSHVYWYRQLPEEGLKFMVYLQKENIIDESGMPKERFSAEFPKEGPSILRIQQVVRGDSAAYFCASSPAQGRTEAFFGQGTRLTVV.

This clonotype has at least ten counts. V and J are TRBV7-2 and TRBJ2-2, with D unresolved. In germline, CDR1 is SGHTA, CDR2 FQGNSA. Between the trimmed V and J ends, which lost 5 bases and 0 bases, there was a span of 4 bases. There are 13 residues in the CDR3. The CDR3, as DNA: TGTGCCAGCAGCCAAGCGAACACCGGGGAGCTGTTTTTT. Translated, it gives CASSQANTGELFF.

This clonotype showed up many times. CDR3 coding DNA: TGCAGTGCTAGAGAGCCCCAGCTAGCCGAGACCCAGTACTTC. Protein: CSAREPQLAETQYF. The genes are TRBV20-1 and TRBJ2-5, with D possibly matching TRBD2 (5 bases). The V gene lost 0 bases and the J gene lost 5 bases, with 13 bases spanning the gap. The CDR3 loop spans 14 amino acids. In germline, CDR1 is DFQATT, CDR2 SNEGSKA (reference sequence).

This clonotype was observed at least ten times. The chain links TRBV7-6 to TRBJ1-5; D not resolved. Trimming shortened V by 1 base and J by 5 bases, and 6 bases separated the two germline ends. The CDR3 extends over 13 amino acids. Germline CDR1 and CDR2: SGHVS and FNYEAQ. The CDR3: CASSLGVDQPQHF. DNA of the CDR3: TGTGCCAGCAGCTTAGGGGTAGATCAGCCCCAGCATTTT.

This chain links TRBV28 with TRBJ2-1, with 10 nucleotides matching TRBD2. CDR3 length: 14 amino acids. Germline CDR1 and CDR2: MDHEN and SYDVKM. With 8 bases clipped from V and 1 base from J, the junction kept 2 bases outside the gene matches. In DNA, the CDR3 is TGTGCCAGCTCGACTAGCGGGTCCTACAATGAGCAGTTCTTC. Encoded protein: CASSTSGSYNEQFF.

There are a few counts of this clonotype. A much larger clone lies one base from this, so it may be a read error. The rearrangement uses TRBV20-1 and TRBJ1-6; 7 nucleotides match TRBD1. The V gene's germline CDR1 is DFQATT and CDR2 SNEGSKA (reference sequence). This CDR3 comprises 13 residues. This CDR3 reads CSARRGLGSHLHF. The CDR3 DNA reads TGCAGTGCTAGGAGGGGGCTGGGTTCACACCTCCACTTT.

This clonotype has a count of ten or more. The V and J genes are TRBV19 and TRBJ1-5, with a weak D call TRBD1 (6 bases). The V and J ends lost 6 bases and 4 bases respectively, with 16 bases between them. The V gene's germline CDR1 is LNHDA and CDR2 SQIVND (reference sequence). CDR3 length: 15 residues. CDR3 coding DNA: TGTGCCAGTAGCCCTGACAGGATGGAAAATCAGCCCCAGCATTTT. This translates into CASSPDRMENQPQHF.

The table lists this clonotype with many counts. The chain couples TRBV5-1 to TRBJ2-1; 9 nucleotides agree with TRBD1. V was clipped by 0 bases and J by 6 bases; unmatched bases: 4. Germline values: CDR1 SGHRS, CDR2 YFSETQ. There are 15 residues in the CDR3. The CDR3 DNA sequence: TGCGCCAGCAGCTTGGTGGGACAGGGCTCCAATGAGCAGTTCTTC. Translation: CASSLVGQGSNEQFF.

This clonotype occurred many times. The V and J genes are TRBV12-3 or TRBV12-4 and TRBJ1-2; no firm D call. V dropped 5 bases and J dropped 2 bases, with 18 bases sitting between them. The CDR3 has 16 amino acids. CDR3 amino acids: CASSRPGEERNYGYTF. The CDR3 coding sequence is TGTGCCAGCAGTCGCCCGGGCGAGGAGAGAAACTATGGCTACACCTTC.

There are many counts of this clonotype. The rearrangement links TRBV6-6 to TRBJ1-1; 9 bases line up with TRBD1. CDR3 length equals 14 residues. With V trimmed by 10 bases and J by 6 bases, 12 bases remained unmatched. From germline, CDR1 is MNHNY and CDR2 SVGAGI (reference sequence). This chain's CDR3 is CATRQGGEGAEAFF. For the CDR3, the DNA is TGTGCCACAAGACAGGGGGGGGAGGGCGCTGAAGCTTTCTTT.